This is a list of T cell receptor beta chains from one sample in a study of OX40 agonist ivuxolimab in advanced cancers. TCRdb's copy holds only in-frame clones and misses some; the assay was immunoSEQ multiplex PCR. The sample contains some 40,000 clones, 60% to 85% of which appear only once. Sequenced here: CD4+ or CD8+ T cells sorted from blood, sampled in a trial of the OX40 agonist ivuxolimab. Receptor source: an adult with an advanced solid tumor such as melanoma, head and neck, liver or kidney cancer. CDR3s include the opening cysteine and the closing phenylalanine or tryptophan. The D gene is left open where the match is weak. Only some rows state a clone size, as once, few, many or a class for expanded clones.

j_call	clone_size	v_call	d_call	cdr3_aa	cdr3_nt
TRBJ2-7	NA	TRBV29-1	TRBD1	CSVLKLVDRAYEQYF	TGCAGCGTATTAAAGCTTGTGGACAGGGCCTACGAGCAGTACTTC
TRBJ2-1	NA	TRBV2	TRBD1	CASSVQGANEQFF	TGTGCCAGCAGCGTACAGGGGGCCAATGAGCAGTTCTTC
TRBJ1-6	NA	TRBV7-2	NA	CASSLTTAGHFESPLHF	TGTGCCAGCAGCCTTACGACAGCGGGACACTTTGAATCACCCCTCCACTTT
TRBJ2-3	NA	TRBV18	TRBD2	CASSPLAGGSTDTQYF	TGTGCCAGCTCACCCCTAGCGGGGGGCTCCACAGATACGCAGTATTTT
TRBJ1-3	NA	TRBV11-2	NA	CASSPVSGGAGNTIYF	TGTGCCAGCAGCCCTGTTTCAGGAGGGGCTGGAAACACCATATATTTT
TRBJ2-7	NA	TRBV28	NA	CASSLDVSSYEQYF	TGTGCCAGCAGTTTAGACGTTAGCTCCTACGAGCAGTACTTC
TRBJ2-7	NA	TRBV7-8	NA	CASSLTGGGLTLQYF	TGTGCCAGCAGCCTAACAGGGGGGGGACTTACGTTGCAGTACTTC
TRBJ2-7	few	TRBV4-1	NA	CASSQEIFYEQYF	TGCGCCAGCAGCCAAGAAATATTCTACGAGCAGTACTTC
TRBJ2-1	NA	TRBV6-1	TRBD2	CASSGSTSGSMDEQFF	TGTGCCAGCAGTGGATCGACTAGCGGGAGTATGGATGAGCAGTTCTTC
TRBJ2-7	NA	TRBV21-1	NA	CASSKIRDGGPREQYF	TGTGCCAGCAGCAAAATCCGCGACGGAGGCCCCCGGGAGCAGTACTTC
TRBJ1-5	NA	TRBV28	NA	CASSKPDSRNQPQHF	TGTGCCAGCAGTAAGCCCGACAGCCGCAATCAGCCCCAGCATTTT
TRBJ1-5	NA	TRBV21-1	NA	CASSTGADSNQPQHF	TGTGCCAGCAGCACGGGGGCTGATAGCAATCAGCCCCAGCATTTT
TRBJ2-5	few	TRBV20-1	NA	CSAREWETQYF	TGCAGTGCTCGGGAGTGGGAGACCCAGTACTTC
TRBJ2-7	NA	TRBV5-1	TRBD2	CASSAATSGPSYEQYF	TGCGCCAGCAGCGCGGCAACTAGCGGCCCCTCCTACGAGCAGTACTTC
TRBJ1-2	once	TRBV9	TRBD1	CASSAAQGAEGYGYTF	TGTGCCAGCAGCGCAGCCCAGGGGGCGGAGGGGTATGGCTACACCTTC
TRBJ2-3	few	TRBV7-2	NA	CASSTDSEGTQYF	TGTGCCAGCAGCACCGATAGTGAAGGCACGCAGTATTTT
TRBJ2-3	NA	TRBV6-1	NA	CATQKGYATDTQYF	TGTGCCACTCAAAAGGGGTACGCCACAGATACGCAGTATTTT
TRBJ1-2	NA	TRBV14	NA	CASSLGPSPRGYTF	TGTGCCAGCAGCCTTGGACCGAGCCCCCGGGGCTACACCTTC
TRBJ2-7	once	TRBV7-3	NA	CASSAGHSYEQYF	TGTGCCAGCAGCGCCGGACACAGCTACGAGCAGTACTTC
TRBJ1-1	NA	TRBV12-5	TRBD1	CASGLAVPGQGLNTEAFF	TGTGCTAGTGGTTTGGCCGTCCCGGGACAGGGGTTGAACACTGAAGCTTTCTTT
TRBJ2-7	NA	TRBV6-1	TRBD1	CASRKTGGSEQYF	TGTGCCAGCAGAAAGACAGGGGGAAGCGAGCAGTACTTC
TRBJ1-1	NA	TRBV5-1	TRBD1	CASSLDLTGVATEAFF	TGCGCCAGCAGCTTGGACTTAACAGGGGTGGCCACTGAAGCTTTCTTT
TRBJ2-5	NA	TRBV7-9	TRBD2	CASSPLGAGGGETQYF	TGTGCCAGCAGCCCACTCGGGGCGGGAGGTGGGGAGACCCAGTACTTC
TRBJ2-5	NA	TRBV7-9	NA	CASSSKGGLQETQYF	TGTGCCAGCAGCTCAAAGGGCGGCCTCCAAGAGACCCAGTACTTC
TRBJ2-2	NA	TRBV5-6	TRBD2	CATQQAGDWAGELFF	TGTGCCACCCAACAGGCGGGGGACTGGGCCGGGGAGCTGTTTTTT
TRBJ2-5	NA	TRBV5-1	TRBD1	CASRQTGGQETQYF	TGCGCCAGCAGACAGACAGGGGGACAAGAGACCCAGTACTTC
TRBJ1-1	NA	TRBV7-2	NA	CASSLELNRYTEAFF	TGTGCCAGCAGCTTAGAGTTGAACAGGTACACTGAAGCTTTCTTT
TRBJ2-2	NA	TRBV18	NA	CASSPLEWAGELFF	TGTGCCAGCTCACCTTTGGAATGGGCCGGGGAGCTGTTTTTT
TRBJ1-2	NA	TRBV11-2	TRBD1	CASSLATGGASNYGYTF	TGTGCCAGCAGCTTAGCGACAGGGGGAGCGTCTAACTATGGCTACACCTTC
TRBJ2-6	NA	TRBV2	TRBD1	CASRQGRGQYYSWANVLTF	TGTGCCAGCCGGCAGGGCAGGGGGCAATATTACTCTTGGGCCAACGTCCTGACTTTC
TRBJ1-1	NA	TRBV28	TRBD1	CASRTGGRETEAFF	TGTGCCAGCAGAACAGGGGGCAGGGAGACTGAAGCTTTCTTT
TRBJ2-5	NA	TRBV5-6	TRBD1	CASSLDTGQGGTQYF	TGTGCCAGCAGCTTAGACACAGGACAGGGGGGGACCCAGTACTTC
TRBJ2-1	NA	TRBV18	TRBD1	CASSRTGGSGQFF	TGTGCCAGCTCGAGGACAGGGGGCTCCGGGCAGTTCTTC
TRBJ1-5	NA	TRBV7-8	NA	CASSSVAGGGNQPQHF	TGTGCCAGCAGCTCGGTAGCCGGGGGCGGTAATCAGCCCCAGCATTTT
TRBJ2-7	NA	TRBV11-1	NA	CASSLVPGAYEQYF	TGTGCCAGCAGCTTAGTCCCAGGGGCCTACGAGCAGTACTTC
TRBJ2-1	NA	TRBV18	NA	CASSPSRGHNEQFF	TGTGCCAGCTCACCTAGCCGGGGGCACAATGAGCAGTTCTTC
TRBJ2-7	NA	TRBV19	TRBD1	CASSFGTGPFYEQYF	TGTGCCAGTAGCTTCGGGACAGGGCCTTTCTACGAGCAGTACTTC
TRBJ2-1	NA	TRBV2	NA	CASRTHGGSYNEQFF	TGTGCCAGCAGGACGCATGGGGGCTCCTACAATGAGCAGTTCTTC
TRBJ2-7	NA	TRBV5-1	TRBD2	CASTLSSGAGGPSYEQYF	TGCGCCAGCACTCTCTCATCAGGGGCGGGGGGCCCCTCCTACGAGCAGTACTTC
TRBJ1-1	NA	TRBV18	NA	CASSPRNGNTEAFF	TGTGCCAGCTCACCACGAAACGGCAACACTGAAGCTTTCTTT
TRBJ2-7	NA	TRBV28	NA	CASSLGTHPYEQYF	TGTGCCAGCAGTTTAGGGACACACCCTTACGAGCAGTACTTC
TRBJ2-3	NA	TRBV6-4	NA	CASSDKGTPTADTQYF	TGTGCCAGCAGTGACAAGGGGACTCCCACGGCAGATACGCAGTATTTT
TRBJ1-1	NA	TRBV19	NA	CASSNLGTARRIF	TGTGCCAGTAGCAACCTTGGGACGGCCCGGCGAATCTTT
TRBJ2-2	few	TRBV11-1	NA	CASSLDWSENTGELFF	TGTGCCAGCAGCTTAGACTGGTCCGAGAACACCGGGGAGCTGTTTTTT
TRBJ1-3	NA	TRBV27	TRBD1	CASSLVGQGFSGNTIYF	TGTGCCAGCAGTTTAGTGGGACAGGGTTTCTCTGGAAACACCATATATTTT
TRBJ1-2	NA	TRBV5-1	TRBD1	CASSLWTGTDGYTF	TGCGCCAGCAGCTTGTGGACAGGGACGGACGGCTACACCTTC
TRBJ1-1	NA	TRBV7-2	TRBD1	CASSSQPTGRFTEAFF	TGTGCCAGCAGCTCCCAGCCGACAGGGCGTTTCACTGAAGCTTTCTTT
TRBJ2-5	few	TRBV9	TRBD2	CASSVDAPGGPRETQYF	TGTGCCAGCAGCGTAGACGCCCCGGGAGGGCCCCGAGAGACCCAGTACTTC
TRBJ1-5	few	TRBV18	NA	CASSADSNQPQHF	TGTGCCAGCTCGGCCGATAGCAATCAGCCCCAGCATTTT
TRBJ1-6	NA	TRBV18	NA	CASSKQPYNSPLHF	TGTGCCAGCTCAAAACAGCCTTATAATTCACCCCTCCACTTT
TRBJ1-1	few	TRBV7-9	TRBD1	CASNPGTVNTEAFF	TGTGCCAGCAACCCCGGGACAGTGAACACTGAAGCTTTCTTT
TRBJ2-5	NA	TRBV5-1	NA	CASSILQETQYF	TGCGCCAGCAGCATCCTACAAGAGACCCAGTACTTC
TRBJ2-5	NA	TRBV18	NA	CASSPRTLQETQYF	TGTGCCAGCTCACCCCGGACATTGCAAGAGACCCAGTACTTC